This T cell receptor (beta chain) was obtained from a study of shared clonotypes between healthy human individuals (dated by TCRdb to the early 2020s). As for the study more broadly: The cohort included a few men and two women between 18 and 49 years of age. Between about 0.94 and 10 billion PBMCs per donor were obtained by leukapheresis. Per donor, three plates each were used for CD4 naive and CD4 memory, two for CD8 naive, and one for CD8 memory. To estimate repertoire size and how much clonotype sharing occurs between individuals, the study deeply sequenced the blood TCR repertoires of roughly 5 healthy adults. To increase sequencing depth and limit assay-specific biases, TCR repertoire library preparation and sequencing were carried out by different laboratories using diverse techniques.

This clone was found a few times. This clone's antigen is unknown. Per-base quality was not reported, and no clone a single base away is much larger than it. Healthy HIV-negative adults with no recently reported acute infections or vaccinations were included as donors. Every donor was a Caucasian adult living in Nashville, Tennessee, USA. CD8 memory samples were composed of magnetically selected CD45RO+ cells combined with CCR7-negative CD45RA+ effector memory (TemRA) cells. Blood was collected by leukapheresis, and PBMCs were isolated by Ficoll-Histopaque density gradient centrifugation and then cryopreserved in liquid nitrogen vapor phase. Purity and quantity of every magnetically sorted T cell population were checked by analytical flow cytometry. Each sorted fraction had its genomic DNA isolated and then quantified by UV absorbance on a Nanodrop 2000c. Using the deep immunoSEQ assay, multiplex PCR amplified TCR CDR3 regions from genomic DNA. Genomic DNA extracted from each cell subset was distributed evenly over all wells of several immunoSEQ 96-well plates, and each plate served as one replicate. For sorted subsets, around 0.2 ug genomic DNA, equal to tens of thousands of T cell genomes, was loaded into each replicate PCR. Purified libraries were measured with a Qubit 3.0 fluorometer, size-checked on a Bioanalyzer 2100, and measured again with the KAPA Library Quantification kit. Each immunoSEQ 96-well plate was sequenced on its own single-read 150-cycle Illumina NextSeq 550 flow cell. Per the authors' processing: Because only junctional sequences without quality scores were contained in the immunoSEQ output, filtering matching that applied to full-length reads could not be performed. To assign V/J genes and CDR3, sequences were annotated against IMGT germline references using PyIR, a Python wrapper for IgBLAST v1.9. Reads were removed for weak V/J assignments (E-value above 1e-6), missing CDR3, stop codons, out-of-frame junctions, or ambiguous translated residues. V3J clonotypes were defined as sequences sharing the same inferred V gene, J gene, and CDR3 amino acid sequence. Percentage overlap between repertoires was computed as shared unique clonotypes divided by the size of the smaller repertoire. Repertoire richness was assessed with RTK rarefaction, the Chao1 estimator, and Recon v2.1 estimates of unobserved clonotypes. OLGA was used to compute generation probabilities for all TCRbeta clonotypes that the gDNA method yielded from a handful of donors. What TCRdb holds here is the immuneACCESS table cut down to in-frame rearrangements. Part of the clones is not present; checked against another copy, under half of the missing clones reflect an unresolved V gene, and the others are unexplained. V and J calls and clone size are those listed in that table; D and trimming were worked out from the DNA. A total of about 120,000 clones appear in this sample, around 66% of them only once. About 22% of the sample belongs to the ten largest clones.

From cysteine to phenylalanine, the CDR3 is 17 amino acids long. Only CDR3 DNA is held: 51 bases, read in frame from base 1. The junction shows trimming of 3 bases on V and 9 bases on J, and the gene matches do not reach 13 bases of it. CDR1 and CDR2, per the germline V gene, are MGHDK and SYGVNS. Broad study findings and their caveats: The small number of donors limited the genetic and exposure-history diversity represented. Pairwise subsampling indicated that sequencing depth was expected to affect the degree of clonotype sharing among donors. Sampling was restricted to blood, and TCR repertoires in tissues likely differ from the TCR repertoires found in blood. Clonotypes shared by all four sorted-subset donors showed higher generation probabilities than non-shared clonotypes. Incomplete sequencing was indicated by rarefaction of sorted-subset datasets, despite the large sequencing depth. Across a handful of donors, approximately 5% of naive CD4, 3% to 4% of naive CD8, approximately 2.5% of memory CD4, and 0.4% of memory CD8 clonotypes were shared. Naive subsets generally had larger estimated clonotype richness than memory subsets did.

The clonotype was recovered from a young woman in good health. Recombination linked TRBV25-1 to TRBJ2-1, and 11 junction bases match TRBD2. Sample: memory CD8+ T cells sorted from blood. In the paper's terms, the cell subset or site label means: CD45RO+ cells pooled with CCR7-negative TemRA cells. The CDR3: CASSDQAASGRSTEQFF. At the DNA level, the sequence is TGTGCCAGCAGTGACCAAGCGGCTAGCGGGAGGTCTACTGAGCAGTTCTTC. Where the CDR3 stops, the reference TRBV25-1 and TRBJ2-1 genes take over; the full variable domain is EADIYQTPRYLVIGTGKKITLECSQTMGHDKMYWYQQDPGMELHLIHYSYGVNSTEKGDLSSESTVSRIRTEHFPLTLESARPSHTSQYLCASSDQAASGRSTEQFFGPGTRLTVL.